The entry below gives a single T cell receptor beta chain sequence along with its context. Its matching antigen is unknown. Assay used: immunoSEQ multiplex PCR; TCRdb lists only in-frame clones, some missing. Seen here are about 59,000 clones, 89% observed once, and the top ten hold roughly 6.1%. The germline gives CDR1 ENHRY, CDR2 SYGVKD. This CDR3 region has 15 residues. V shed 0 bases and J shed 2 bases, with 10 bases lying between them. This sample was taken from a study of T cell responses to AZD1222 COVID-19 vaccine. Study-wide results and limits: Among spike-specific TCRs, nearly half reportedly target unmutated variant regions. Clonal diversity was possibly underestimated, and white British individuals and females predominated among donors.

This receptor was obtained from an adult who received the AZD1222 COVID-19 vaccine. Specimen: peripheral blood, collected 28 days after the second AZD1222 dose. The chain links TRBV10-3 to TRBJ1-1, with TRBD1 as a possible D gene (5 bases). For the CDR3, the DNA is TGTGCCATCAGTGAGTCCCCAGGGAGAAACACTGAAGCTTTCTTT. Translated, it gives CAISESPGRNTEAFF.